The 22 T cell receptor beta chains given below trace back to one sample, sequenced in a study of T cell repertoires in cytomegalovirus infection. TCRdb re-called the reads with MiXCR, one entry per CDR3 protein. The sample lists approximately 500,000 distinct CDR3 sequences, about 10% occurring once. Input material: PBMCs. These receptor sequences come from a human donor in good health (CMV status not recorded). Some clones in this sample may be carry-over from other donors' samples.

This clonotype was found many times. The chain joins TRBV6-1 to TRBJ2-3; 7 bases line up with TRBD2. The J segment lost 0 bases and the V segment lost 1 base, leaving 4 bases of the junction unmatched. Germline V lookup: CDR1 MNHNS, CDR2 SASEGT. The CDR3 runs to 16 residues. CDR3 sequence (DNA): TGTGCCAGCAGTGAAGTGACTAGCCCGAGCACAGATACGCAGTATTTT. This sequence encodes CASSEVTSPSTDTQYF.

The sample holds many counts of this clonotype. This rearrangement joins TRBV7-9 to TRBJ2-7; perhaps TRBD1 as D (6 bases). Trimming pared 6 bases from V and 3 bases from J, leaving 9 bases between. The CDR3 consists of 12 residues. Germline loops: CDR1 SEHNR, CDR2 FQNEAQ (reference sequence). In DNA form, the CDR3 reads TGTGCCAGCAGTGCACAGGGCTACGAGCAGTACTTC. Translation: CASSAQGYEQYF. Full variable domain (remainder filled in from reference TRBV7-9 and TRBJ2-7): DTGVSQNPRHKITKRGQNVTFRCDPISEHNRLYWYRQTLGQGPEFLTYFQNEAQLEKSRLLSDRFSAERPKGSFSTLEIQRTEQGDSAMYLCASSAQGYEQYFGPGTRLTVT.

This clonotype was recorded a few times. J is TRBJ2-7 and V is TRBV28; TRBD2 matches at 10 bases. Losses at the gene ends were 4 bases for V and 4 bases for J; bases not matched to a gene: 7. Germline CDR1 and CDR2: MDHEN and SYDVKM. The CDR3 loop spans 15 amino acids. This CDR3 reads CASSSKREGVYEQYF. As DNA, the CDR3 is TGTGCCAGCAGTTCTAAGCGGGAGGGTGTTTACGAGCAGTACTTC. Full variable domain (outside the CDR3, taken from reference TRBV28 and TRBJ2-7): DVKVTQSSRYLVKRTGEKVFLECVQDMDHENMFWYRQDPGLGLRLIYFSYDVKMKEKGDIPEGYSVSREKKERFSLILESASTNQTSMYLCASSSKREGVYEQYFGPGTRLTVT.

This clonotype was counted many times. DNA for the CDR3: TGTGCCAGCAGCCTCAGCACTTCTGGGGAGCTGTTTTTT. It yields the protein CASSLSTSGELFF. The chain joins TRBV7-2 to TRBJ2-2; D remains unclear. V lost 5 bases and J lost 8, with 12 bases in between. This CDR3 is 13 amino acids long. Germline CDR1 is SGHTA and CDR2 is FQGNSA.

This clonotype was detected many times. As DNA, the CDR3 is TGTGCCAGCAGCCCCCTCCCTGGACTAGCGGGGGGTACAGATACGCAGTATTTT. Translated, it gives CASSPLPGLAGGTDTQYF. The rearrangement uses TRBV7-6 and TRBJ2-3; 14 bases align to TRBD2. Looked up from germline, CDR1 is SGHVS and CDR2 is FNYEAQ. V shed 5 bases, J shed 3 bases, and the junction held 10 bases outside the gene matches. The CDR3 runs to 18 residues.

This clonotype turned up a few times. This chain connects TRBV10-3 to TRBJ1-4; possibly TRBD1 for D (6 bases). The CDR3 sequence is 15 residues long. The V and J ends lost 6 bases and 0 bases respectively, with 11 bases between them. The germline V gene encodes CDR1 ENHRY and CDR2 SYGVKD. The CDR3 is CAISGGQATNEKLFF. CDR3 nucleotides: TGTGCCATCAGCGGGGGGCAGGCAACTAATGAAAAACTGTTTTTT.

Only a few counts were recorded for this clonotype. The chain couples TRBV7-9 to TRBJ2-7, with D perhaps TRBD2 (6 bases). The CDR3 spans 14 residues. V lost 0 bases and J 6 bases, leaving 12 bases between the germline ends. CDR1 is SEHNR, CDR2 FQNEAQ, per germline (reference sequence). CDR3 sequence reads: CASSLAGGYGEQYF. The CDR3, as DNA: TGTGCCAGCAGCTTAGCGGGAGGTTATGGCGAGCAGTACTTC.

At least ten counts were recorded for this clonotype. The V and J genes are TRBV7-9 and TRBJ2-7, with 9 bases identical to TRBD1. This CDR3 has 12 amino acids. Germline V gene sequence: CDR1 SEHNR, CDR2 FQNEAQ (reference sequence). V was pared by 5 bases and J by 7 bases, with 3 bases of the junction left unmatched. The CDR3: CASSQGQGEQYF. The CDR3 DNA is TGTGCCAGCAGCCAGGGACAGGGAGAGCAGTACTTC. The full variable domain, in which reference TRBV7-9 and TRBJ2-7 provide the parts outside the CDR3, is DTGVSQNPRHKITKRGQNVTFRCDPISEHNRLYWYRQTLGQGPEFLTYFQNEAQLEKSRLLSDRFSAERPKGSFSTLEIQRTEQGDSAMYLCASSQGQGEQYFGPGTRLTVT.

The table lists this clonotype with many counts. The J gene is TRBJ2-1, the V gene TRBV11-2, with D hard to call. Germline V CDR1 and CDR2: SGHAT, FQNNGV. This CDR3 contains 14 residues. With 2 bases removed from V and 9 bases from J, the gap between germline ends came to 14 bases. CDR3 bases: TGTGCCAGCAGCTTAACCCCATCCGTGGCTGAGCAGTTCTTC. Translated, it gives CASSLTPSVAEQFF.

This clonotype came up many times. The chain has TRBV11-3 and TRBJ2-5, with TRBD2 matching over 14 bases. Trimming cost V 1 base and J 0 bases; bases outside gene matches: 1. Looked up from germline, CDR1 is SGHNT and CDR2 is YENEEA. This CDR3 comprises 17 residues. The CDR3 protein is CASSLGLAGGDQETQYF. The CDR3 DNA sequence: TGTGCCAGCAGCTTAGGACTAGCGGGAGGGGACCAAGAGACCCAGTACTTC.

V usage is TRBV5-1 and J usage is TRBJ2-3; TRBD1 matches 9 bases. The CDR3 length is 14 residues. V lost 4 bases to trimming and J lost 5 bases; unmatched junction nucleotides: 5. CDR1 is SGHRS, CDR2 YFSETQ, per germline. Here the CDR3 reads CASSLGQGKDTQYF. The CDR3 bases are TGCGCCAGCAGCCTAGGACAGGGGAAAGATACGCAGTATTTT. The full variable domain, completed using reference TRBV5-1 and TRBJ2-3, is KAGVTQTPRYLIKTRGQQVTLSCSPISGHRSVSWYQQTPGQGLQFLFEYFSETQRNKGNFPGRFSGRQFSNSRSEMNVSTLELGDSALYLCASSLGQGKDTQYFGPGTRLTVL.

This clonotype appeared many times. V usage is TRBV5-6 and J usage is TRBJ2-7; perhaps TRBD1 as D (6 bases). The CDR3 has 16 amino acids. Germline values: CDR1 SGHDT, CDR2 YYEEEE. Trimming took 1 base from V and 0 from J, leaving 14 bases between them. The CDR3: CASSLMGRQVSYEQYF. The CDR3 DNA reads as TGTGCCAGCAGCTTGATGGGGAGACAGGTCTCCTACGAGCAGTACTTC.

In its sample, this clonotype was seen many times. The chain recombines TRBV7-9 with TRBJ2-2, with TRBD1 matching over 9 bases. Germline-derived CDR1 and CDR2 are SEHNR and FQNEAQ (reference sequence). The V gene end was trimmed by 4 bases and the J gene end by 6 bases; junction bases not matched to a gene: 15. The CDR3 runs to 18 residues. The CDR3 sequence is CASSSPMGQGGSAGELFF. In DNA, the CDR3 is TGTGCCAGCAGCTCCCCTATGGGACAGGGAGGTTCCGCCGGGGAGCTGTTTTTT.

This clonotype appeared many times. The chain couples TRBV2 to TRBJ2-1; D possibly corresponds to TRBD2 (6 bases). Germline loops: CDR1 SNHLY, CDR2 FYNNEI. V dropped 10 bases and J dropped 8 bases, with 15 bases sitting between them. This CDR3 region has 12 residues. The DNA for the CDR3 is TGTGCCACCTCGCCGGCTAGCGATGAGCAGTTCTTC. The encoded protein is CATSPASDEQFF.

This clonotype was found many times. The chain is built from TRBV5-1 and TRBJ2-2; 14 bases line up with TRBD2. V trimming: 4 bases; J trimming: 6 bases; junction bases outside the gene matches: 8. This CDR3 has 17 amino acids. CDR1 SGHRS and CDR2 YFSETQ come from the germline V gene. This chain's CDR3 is CASSTGTSGSRAGELFF. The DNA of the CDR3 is TGCGCCAGCAGCACCGGGACTAGCGGGAGTAGGGCCGGGGAGCTGTTTTTT. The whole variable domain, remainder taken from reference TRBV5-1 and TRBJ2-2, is KAGVTQTPRYLIKTRGQQVTLSCSPISGHRSVSWYQQTPGQGLQFLFEYFSETQRNKGNFPGRFSGRQFSNSRSEMNVSTLELGDSALYLCASSTGTSGSRAGELFFGEGSRLTVL.

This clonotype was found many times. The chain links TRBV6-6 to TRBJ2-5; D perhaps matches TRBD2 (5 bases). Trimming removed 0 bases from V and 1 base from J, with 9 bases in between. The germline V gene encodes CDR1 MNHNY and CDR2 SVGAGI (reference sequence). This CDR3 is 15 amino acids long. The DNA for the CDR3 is TGTGCCAGCAGTTACTCGATCGGGATCCAAGAGACCCAGTACTTC. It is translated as CASSYSIGIQETQYF.

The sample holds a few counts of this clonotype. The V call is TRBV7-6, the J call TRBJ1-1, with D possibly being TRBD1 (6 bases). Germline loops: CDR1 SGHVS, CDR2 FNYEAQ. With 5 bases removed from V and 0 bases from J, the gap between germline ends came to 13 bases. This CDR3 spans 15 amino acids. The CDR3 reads CASSTQGRMNTEAFF. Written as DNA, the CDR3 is TGTGCCAGCAGCACACAGGGACGGATGAACACTGAAGCTTTCTTT. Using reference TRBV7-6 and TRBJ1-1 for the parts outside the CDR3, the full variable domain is GAGVSQSPRYKVTKRGQDVALRCDPISGHVSLYWYRQALGQGPEFLTYFNYEAQQDKSGLPNDRFSAERPEGSISTLTIQRTEQRDSAMYRCASSTQGRMNTEAFFGQGTRLTVV.

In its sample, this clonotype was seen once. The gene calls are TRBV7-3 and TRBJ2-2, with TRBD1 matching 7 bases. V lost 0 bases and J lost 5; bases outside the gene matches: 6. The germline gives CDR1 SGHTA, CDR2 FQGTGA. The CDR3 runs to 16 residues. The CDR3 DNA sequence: TGTGCCAGCAGCTTAACAGGTCGACAGGGAACCGGGGAGCTGTTTTTT. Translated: CASSLTGRQGTGELFF. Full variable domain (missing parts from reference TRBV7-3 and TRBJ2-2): GAGVSQTPSNKVTEKGKYVELRCDPISGHTALYWYRQSLGQGPEFLIYFQGTGAADDSGLPNDRFFAVRPEGSVSTLKIQRTERGDSAVYLCASSLTGRQGTGELFFGEGSRLTVL.

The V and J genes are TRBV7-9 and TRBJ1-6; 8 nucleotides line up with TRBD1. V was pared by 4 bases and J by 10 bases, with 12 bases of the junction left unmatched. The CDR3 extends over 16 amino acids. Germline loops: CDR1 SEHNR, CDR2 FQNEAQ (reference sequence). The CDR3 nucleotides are TGTGCCAGCAGCTCCCGCTCGACAGGGGCGCTCTCACCCCTCCACTTT. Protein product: CASSSRSTGALSPLHF.

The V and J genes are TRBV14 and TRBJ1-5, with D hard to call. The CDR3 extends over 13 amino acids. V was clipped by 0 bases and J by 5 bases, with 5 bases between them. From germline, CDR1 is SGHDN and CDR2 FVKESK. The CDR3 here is CASSQDWDQPQHF. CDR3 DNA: TGTGCCAGCAGCCAAGATTGGGATCAGCCCCAGCATTTT.

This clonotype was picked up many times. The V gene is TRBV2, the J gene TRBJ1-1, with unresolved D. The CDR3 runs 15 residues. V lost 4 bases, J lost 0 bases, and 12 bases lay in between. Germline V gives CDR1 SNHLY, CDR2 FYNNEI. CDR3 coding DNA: TGTGCCAGCAGTGCTGGCCGGAGTATGAACACTGAAGCTTTCTTT. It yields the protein CASSAGRSMNTEAFF.

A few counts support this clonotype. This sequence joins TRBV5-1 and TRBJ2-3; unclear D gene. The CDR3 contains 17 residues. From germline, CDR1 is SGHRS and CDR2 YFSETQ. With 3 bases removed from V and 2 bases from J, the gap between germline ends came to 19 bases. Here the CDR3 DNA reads TGCGCCAGCAGCTCAATTCCGGCGGTCGGTTTCACAGATACGCAGTATTTT. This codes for CASSSIPAVGFTDTQYF.